Here is one T cell receptor beta chain with its context. Its antigen remains undetermined. Base qualities are not at hand, and no much larger clone is one base apart. Explained via the paper, the treatment or condition label denotes: oral pan-JAK inhibitor, 5-10 mg twice daily. Lesional scalp punch biopsies and peripheral blood were collected from alopecia areata patients. After PBMCs were isolated by density centrifugation and stained for CD3, CD4 and CD8, a FACSAria was used to sort CD4+ and CD8+ T cells. The sample originates from a study of CD8+ T cells in alopecia areata (dated 2018 in TCRdb). With respect to the entire study: The treated patients, all with moderate-to-severe alopecia areata, were enrolled in an open-label pilot trial of oral tofacitinib given at 5 to 10 mg twice daily. Biopsies were taken from tofacitinib-treated patients at baseline and at 4 and 24 weeks of treatment, and a later scalp biopsy was taken in several of the tofacitinib-treated patients. Disease severity in treated patients was measured with the SALT score, which quantifies the percentage of affected scalp surface area. Scalp tissue and sorted CD4+ and CD8+ peripheral blood T cells from patchy and totalis/universalis alopecia areata patients and from healthy controls were covered by human TCRbeta sequencing. RNA came from the PAXgene miRNA kit for fixed scalp, the miRNeasy kit for PBMCs, and the RNeasy kit for mouse skin. Patients received tofacitinib for 6 to 18 months and were then followed off drug for 6 months to check for delayed response and recurrence. Clonality in the scalp was compared among normal scalp (n=4), patchy alopecia areata scalp (n=8), and alopecia totalis/universalis scalp (n=8). TCRbeta CDR3 regions were amplified by immunoSEQ multiplex PCR with 35 Vbeta forward and 13 Jbeta reverse primers. To study T cell clonal expansion in alopecia areata, the researchers applied high-throughput TCRbeta sequencing to both the C3H/HeJ mouse model and human patients. Results the study describes overall, beyond this receptor: TCR sequences shared between patients were less clear than in mice, possibly partly because of HLA diversity in the patient population. Because the treated cohort was small and had just a single nonresponder, larger studies are needed to establish links between baseline CD8+ expansion and response. Many expanded lesional clones persisted in scalp and blood during tofacitinib treatment, which may partly explain relapse after stopping treatment. Higher clonality and more expanded CD8+ clones were observed in lesional scalp than in normal scalp, particularly in alopecia totalis/universalis, a finding suggestive of antigenic drive. Scalp TCR repertoire analysis is complicated because resident alphabeta T cells in normal human skin are also sequenced, whereas mouse skin is dominated by gammadelta T cells. With tofacitinib, both scalp clonality and the number of expanded CD8+ clones among the top 100 scalp clones went down significantly.

Libraries were prepared through the immunoSEQ multiplex PCR assay. RNA was extracted from all samples and reverse transcribed into cDNA, which served as template for TCR sequencing. SuperScript III was used for first-strand cDNA synthesis, primed with a 2:1 mix of oligo-dT and random hexamers. A synthetic immune receptor repertoire was used to measure amplification bias, and any remaining bias was corrected computationally. The authors' analysis ran thus. Raw reads were preprocessed for error removal, and CDR3 was defined according to IMGT conventions as running from the conserved cysteine to phenylalanine. Clonality was computed by normalizing Shannon entropy by log2 of the number of productive unique TCRs and subtracting the result from 1. Whether each scalp clone was CD4 or CD8 was inferred by checking scalp TCRbeta sequences against the CD4 and CD8 repertoires from sorted blood. TCRdb mirrors the immuneACCESS table, restricted to in-frame sequences. Some clones are absent from its copies; in checked studies, under half trace to an unresolved V gene, and the reason for the others is unknown. V, J and clone size are those of that table, while D and trimming were read from the DNA. The sample table records roughly 100,000 clones; about three fifths of these occur just once. The ten largest clones represent roughly 15% of the sample.

V trim: 10 bases; J trim: 8 bases; unmatched bases: 10. From the germline V gene (reference sequence), CDR1 is LNHDA and CDR2 is SQIVND. Measured from the cysteine to the phenylalanine, the CDR3 is 12 residues long. Here the CDR3 DNA is all that survives: 36 bases in frame from base 1. The sequencing used CD8+ T cells sorted from blood, collected at approximately week 56, from a patient treated with tofacitinib. This TCR was recovered from a human donor with alopecia areata. The sequence is built from TRBV19 and TRBJ1-2, with TRBD1 matching 7 junction bases. The nucleotides are TGTGCCACCAATACAGGGGCGGTAGGCTACACCTTC. Its translation reads: CATNTGAVGYTF.